One sample yielded the 18 T cell receptor beta chains listed below, sequenced in a study of blood T cell repertoires in COVID-19. Some clones are missing from TCRdb's copy, which holds only in-frame ones; the method was immunoSEQ multiplex PCR. The sample gives tens of thousands of clones, more than 80% of which show up once; roughly 6.2% is in the top ten. The material sequenced was peripheral blood. These receptors all stem from a woman of 80 years or more with active COVID-19.

This clone was counted a single time. This chain uses TRBV4-1 with TRBJ1-1; tentative D call: TRBD1 (5 bases). CDR3 length equals 14 residues. V lost 1 base and J 0 bases, leaving 6 bases between the germline ends. In germline, CDR1 is MGHRA, CDR2 YSYEKL. CDR3 loop: CASSQGQLNTEAFF. CDR3 sequence (DNA): TGCGCCAGCAGCCAAGGACAGTTGAACACTGAAGCTTTCTTT.

This rearrangement joins TRBV9 to TRBJ1-4; 8 nucleotides align to TRBD1. With 3 bases clipped from V and 7 bases from J, the junction kept 8 bases outside the gene matches. The CDR3 consists of 15 residues. Germline V gene sequence: CDR1 SGDLS, CDR2 YYNGEE. This CDR3 is CASSAFQGAGEKLFF. CDR3 DNA: TGTGCCAGCAGCGCGTTTCAGGGGGCTGGTGAAAAACTGTTTTTT.

The chain combines TRBV18 with TRBJ1-1, with D uncertain. CDR1 KGHSH and CDR2 LQKENI come from the germline V gene. The V end was cut by 2 bases, the J end by 1 base, with 5 bases between. The CDR3 is 13 residues long. The CDR3 spells CASSPIGNTEAFF. For the CDR3, the DNA is TGTGCCAGCTCACCAATCGGGAACACTGAAGCTTTCTTT. Full variable domain (rest looked up from reference TRBV18 and TRBJ1-1): NAGVMQNPRHLVRRRGQEARLRCSPMKGHSHVYWYRQLPEEGLKFMVYLQKENIIDESGMPKERFSAEFPKEGPSILRIQQVVRGDSAAYFCASSPIGNTEAFFGQGTRLTVV.

The V call is TRBV18, the J call TRBJ2-3; possible D gene TRBD1, 5 bases. The CDR3 extends over 15 amino acids. Trimming cost V 3 bases and J 3 bases, with 13 bases left between them. Germline V gene data show CDR1 as KGHSH and CDR2 as LQKENI. In DNA form, the CDR3 reads TGTGCCAGCTCACCCAGGGTGGGTGAGACAGATACGCAGTATTTT. This translates into CASSPRVGETDTQYF.

This clone occurred a few times. The chain employs TRBV5-1 and TRBJ1-3; D possibly corresponds to TRBD1 (5 bases). Germline V gene lookup returns CDR1 SGHRS and CDR2 YFSETQ. The CDR3 loop spans 14 amino acids. Trimming took off 0 bases at V and 2 bases at J, with 6 bases between the two ends. For the CDR3, the DNA is TGCGCCAGCAGCTTGGCAGGGACTGGAAACACCATATATTTT. It is translated as CASSLAGTGNTIYF. Filled out from reference TRBV5-1 and TRBJ1-3, the complete variable domain reads KAGVTQTPRYLIKTRGQQVTLSCSPISGHRSVSWYQQTPGQGLQFLFEYFSETQRNKGNFPGRFSGRQFSNSRSEMNVSTLELGDSALYLCASSLAGTGNTIYFGEGSWLTVV.

The chain joins TRBV15 to TRBJ2-5, with 8 bases that match TRBD1. With V trimmed by 2 bases and J by 4 bases, 0 bases remained unmatched. CDR3 size: 13 residues. The V gene's germline CDR1 is LNHNV and CDR2 YYDKDF (reference sequence). The CDR3 protein is CATSRQGAETQYF. In nucleotides, the CDR3 is TGTGCCACCAGCAGACAGGGGGCAGAGACCCAGTACTTC.

This sequence joins TRBV5-4 and TRBJ2-4; 12 bases map to TRBD2. V shed 4 bases, J shed 0 bases, and the junction held 2 bases outside the gene matches. This CDR3 comprises 16 residues. The germline gives CDR1 SGHNT, CDR2 YYREEE (reference sequence). DNA for the CDR3: TGTGCCAGCAGCGTGGGACTAGCGGGAGCCAAAAACATTCAGTACTTC. Residues: CASSVGLAGAKNIQYF.

The chain recombines TRBV6-2 or TRBV6-3 with TRBJ1-5; 8 bases map to TRBD1. This CDR3 has 16 residues. The V and J ends lost 4 bases and 1 base, in that order; junction bases with no gene match: 6. CDR1 and CDR2 (germline): MNHEY, SVGEGT. The CDR3 sequence is CASSFLQGASNQPQHF. CDR3 nucleotide sequence: TGTGCCAGCAGTTTCCTTCAGGGGGCAAGCAATCAGCCCCAGCATTTT.

This clone was recorded a few times. The rearrangement links TRBV19 to TRBJ2-1; the D gene is possibly TRBD2 (5 bases). V was shortened by 4 bases and J by 2 bases, with 9 bases between the two germline ends. This CDR3 spans 14 amino acids. The germline gives CDR1 LNHDA, CDR2 SQIVND (reference sequence). In DNA form, the CDR3 reads TGTGCCAGTAGTAGCGGGCAGACCTACAATGAGCAGTTCTTC. Encoded protein: CASSSGQTYNEQFF.

The chain joins TRBV28 to TRBJ2-2; 10 nucleotides agree with TRBD1. This CDR3 has 16 residues. V lost 6 bases and J lost 5; bases outside the gene matches: 9. Germline CDR1 reads MDHEN; CDR2 reads SYDVKM. This chain's CDR3 is CASRLRQGATTGELFF. The CDR3 DNA follows: TGTGCCAGCAGGCTGAGACAGGGGGCGACGACCGGGGAGCTGTTTTTT.

The V and J genes are TRBV7-9 and TRBJ1-2; 7 positions match TRBD1. After removal of 1 base from V and 7 bases from J, the junction contained 12 bases not matched to a gene. Per germline, CDR1 SEHNR and CDR2 FQNEAQ (reference sequence). This CDR3 is built from 16 residues. As DNA, the CDR3 is TGTGCCAGCAGCTTAGGGCGCACAAGGGGGCAGGGTGGCTACACCTTC. It is translated as CASSLGRTRGQGGYTF.

The chain couples TRBV5-1 to TRBJ2-5; 9 bases line up with TRBD1. This CDR3 is 16 amino acids long. Germline CDR1 reads SGHRS; CDR2 reads YFSETQ. V dropped 4 bases and J dropped 4; count of bases not matched to a gene: 11. CDR3 sequence (DNA): TGCGCCAGCAGCACCACCGGGACAGGGAGGTTAGAGACCCAGTACTTC. Its translation: CASSTTGTGRLETQYF.

The chain has TRBV7-2 and TRBJ2-1, with D maybe TRBD2 (5 bases). The germline gives CDR1 SGHTA, CDR2 FQGNSA. The V gene lost 5 bases and the J gene lost 4 bases, with 15 bases spanning the gap. This CDR3 is built from 15 residues. CDR3 bases: TGTGCCAGCAGCCACCCCAATGGACTGTACAATGAGCAGTTCTTC. Protein sequence: CASSHPNGLYNEQFF.

The chain joins TRBV29-1 to TRBJ2-2; 7 positions agree with TRBD2. The junction had 2 bases not matched to a gene; V was cut back by 4 bases and J by 0 bases. Per germline, CDR1 SQVTM and CDR2 ANQGSEA. This CDR3 region has 14 residues. The CDR3 sequence is CSVAGTTNTGELFF. In DNA, the CDR3 is TGCAGCGTTGCCGGGACTACGAACACCGGGGAGCTGTTTTTT.

This chain links TRBV19 with TRBJ2-1; 9 bases are a match to TRBD1. Trimming removed 6 bases from V and 8 bases from J; junction bases left unmatched: 5. The CDR3 contains 13 residues. The germline gives CDR1 LNHDA, CDR2 SQIVND (reference sequence). The CDR3 DNA follows: TGTGCCAGTAGGGACAGGGGAGGCGATGAGCAGTTCTTC. Translated, it gives CASRDRGGDEQFF.

The CDR3 reads CASSEDRGGTNTEAFF. The CDR3 nucleotides read TGCGCCAGCAGTGAGGACAGGGGAGGGACGAACACTGAAGCTTTCTTT. The chain couples TRBV10-1 to TRBJ1-1; TRBD1 aligns across 8 bases. The CDR3 sequence is 16 residues long. Per germline, CDR1 WNHNN and CDR2 SYGVQD (reference sequence). V lost 2 bases to trimming and J lost 1 base; unmatched junction nucleotides: 6.

The V gene is TRBV7-2, the J gene TRBJ2-1, with TRBD1 matching 7 bases. Losses at the gene ends were 6 bases for V and 7 bases for J; bases not matched to a gene: 9. Germline CDR1 SGHTA, CDR2 FQGNSA. The CDR3 spans 14 residues. The CDR3 DNA reads TGTGCCAGCAGGGACGACAGGGTAGTAAATGAGCAGTTCTTC. Residues: CASRDDRVVNEQFF.

The rearrangement links TRBV6-1 to TRBJ2-5; TRBD1 aligns across 7 bases. The germline gives CDR1 MNHNS, CDR2 SASEGT. The J segment lost 1 base and the V segment lost 4 bases, leaving 9 bases of the junction unmatched. This CDR3 has 16 amino acids. CDR3 sequence: CASSVTGVYSQETQYF. The DNA for the CDR3 is TGTGCCAGCAGTGTTACAGGGGTGTACTCCCAAGAGACCCAGTACTTC.